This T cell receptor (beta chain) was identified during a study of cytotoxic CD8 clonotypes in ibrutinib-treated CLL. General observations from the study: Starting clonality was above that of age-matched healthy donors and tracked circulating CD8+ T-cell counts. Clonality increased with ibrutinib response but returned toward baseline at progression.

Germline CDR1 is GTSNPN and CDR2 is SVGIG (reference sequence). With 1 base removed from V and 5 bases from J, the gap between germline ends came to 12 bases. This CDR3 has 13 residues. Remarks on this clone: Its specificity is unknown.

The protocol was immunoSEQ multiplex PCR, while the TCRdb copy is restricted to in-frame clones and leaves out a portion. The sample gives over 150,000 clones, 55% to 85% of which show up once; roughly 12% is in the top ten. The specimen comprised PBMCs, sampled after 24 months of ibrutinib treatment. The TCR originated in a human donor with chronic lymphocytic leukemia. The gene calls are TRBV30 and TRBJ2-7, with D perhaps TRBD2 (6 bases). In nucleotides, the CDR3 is TGTGCCTGGAGTGCCGGATCGGGGGACGAGCAGTACTTC. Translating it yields CAWSAGSGDEQYF.